Presented here are 6 T cell receptor beta chains from one specimen sequenced in a study of T cell responses to AZD1222 COVID-19 vaccine. TCRdb keeps only in-frame clones here, not all; method: immunoSEQ multiplex PCR. The sample carries about 200,000 clones, approximately 94% recorded once. The sequencing used peripheral blood, collected 28 days after the second dose of the MenACWY control vaccine. The receptor set was obtained from an adult who received the MenACWY meningococcal vaccine as a control.

This chain joins TRBV18 and TRBJ2-1; D ambiguous. The germline V gene has CDR1 KGHSH and CDR2 LQKENI. This CDR3 spans 13 amino acids. The germline V and J ends were trimmed by 2 bases and 7 bases, with 9 bases remaining between them. As DNA, the CDR3 is TGTGCCAGCTCACCAGTTCCAGCGAATGAGCAGTTCTTC. This sequence encodes CASSPVPANEQFF.

The sample holds one count of this clone. This chain uses TRBV5-8 with TRBJ1-2; D perhaps matches TRBD1 (6 bases). The CDR3 sequence is 15 residues long. Trimming pared 4 bases from V and 5 bases from J, leaving 18 bases between. Germline assignment: CDR1 SGHTS and CDR2 YDEGEE. DNA for the CDR3: TGTGCCAGCAGCGCAAACAGGGCCCACCCTTATGGCTACACCTTC. Protein product: CASSANRAHPYGYTF.

J is TRBJ1-5 and V is TRBV28; D remains unclear. Germline V gene sequence: CDR1 MDHEN, CDR2 SYDVKM. CDR3 length equals 10 residues. The CDR3 region has the DNA TGTGGCGGGAAGAGTCAGCCCCAGCATTTT. It codes for CGGKSQPQHF. Combining the CDR3 with reference TRBV28 and TRBJ1-5 gives the whole variable domain DVKVTQSSRYLVKRTGEKVFLECVQDMDHENMFWYRQDPGLGLRLIYFSYDVKMKEKGDIPEGYSVSREKKERFSLILESASTNQTSMYLCGGKSQPQHFGDGTRLSIL.

The V and J genes are TRBV10-3 and TRBJ1-2, with 7 nucleotides matching TRBD1. CDR3 length equals 18 residues. The germline V gene encodes CDR1 ENHRY and CDR2 SYGVKD. J gave up 4 bases and V 5 bases, and 19 bases lay outside the gene matches. The CDR3 nucleotides read TGTGCCATCAGTAAGACCTCTTTAGACAGGGAAGGAACCTATGGCTACACCTTC. Protein product: CAISKTSLDREGTYGYTF.

The V gene is TRBV20-1, the J gene TRBJ2-5, with unresolved D. The CDR3 runs 11 residues. V dropped 4 bases and J dropped 5 bases, with 8 bases sitting between them. In germline, CDR1 is DFQATT, CDR2 SNEGSKA (reference sequence). Here the CDR3 DNA reads TGCAGTGCTACGCTCATTGAGACCCAGTACTTC. Protein sequence: CSATLIETQYF.

The J gene is TRBJ1-4, the V gene TRBV6-1, with D unclear. CDR1 MNHNS and CDR2 SASEGT come from the germline V gene. The CDR3 has 14 residues. Trimming shortened V by 0 bases and J by 7 bases, and 9 bases separated the two germline ends. For the CDR3, the DNA is TGTGCCAGCAGTGAAGCCTGGGGAGGTGAAAAACTGTTTTTT. Translated: CASSEAWGGEKLFF.